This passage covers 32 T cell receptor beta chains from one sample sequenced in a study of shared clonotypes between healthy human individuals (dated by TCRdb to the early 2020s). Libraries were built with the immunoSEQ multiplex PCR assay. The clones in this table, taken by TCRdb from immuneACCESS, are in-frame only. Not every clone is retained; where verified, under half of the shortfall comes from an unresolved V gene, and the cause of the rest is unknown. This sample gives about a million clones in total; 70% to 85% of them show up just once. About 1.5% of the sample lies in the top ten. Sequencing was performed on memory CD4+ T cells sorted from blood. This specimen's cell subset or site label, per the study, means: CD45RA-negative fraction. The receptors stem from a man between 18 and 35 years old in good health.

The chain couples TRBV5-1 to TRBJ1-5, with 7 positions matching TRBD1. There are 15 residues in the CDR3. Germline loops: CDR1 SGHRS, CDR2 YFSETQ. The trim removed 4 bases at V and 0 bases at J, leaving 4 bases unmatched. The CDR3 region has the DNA TGCGCCAGCAGCCCACAGGGGTATAGCAATCAGCCCCAGCATTTT. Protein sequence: CASSPQGYSNQPQHF. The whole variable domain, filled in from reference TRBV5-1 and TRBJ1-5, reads KAGVTQTPRYLIKTRGQQVTLSCSPISGHRSVSWYQQTPGQGLQFLFEYFSETQRNKGNFPGRFSGRQFSNSRSEMNVSTLELGDSALYLCASSPQGYSNQPQHFGDGTRLSIL.

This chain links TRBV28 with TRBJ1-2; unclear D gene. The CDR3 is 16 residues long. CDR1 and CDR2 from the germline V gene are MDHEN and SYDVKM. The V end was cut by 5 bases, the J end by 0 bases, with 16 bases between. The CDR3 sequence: CASSRQGKVSNYGYTF. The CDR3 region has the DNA TGTGCCAGCAGTCGACAAGGCAAAGTTTCTAACTATGGCTACACCTTC.

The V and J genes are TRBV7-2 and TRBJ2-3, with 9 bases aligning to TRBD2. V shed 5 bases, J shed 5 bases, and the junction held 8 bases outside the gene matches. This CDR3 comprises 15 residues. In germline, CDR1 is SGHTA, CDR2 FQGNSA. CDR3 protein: CASSLGLAQGDTQYF. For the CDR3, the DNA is TGTGCCAGCAGCCTGGGACTAGCACAGGGAGATACGCAGTATTTT.

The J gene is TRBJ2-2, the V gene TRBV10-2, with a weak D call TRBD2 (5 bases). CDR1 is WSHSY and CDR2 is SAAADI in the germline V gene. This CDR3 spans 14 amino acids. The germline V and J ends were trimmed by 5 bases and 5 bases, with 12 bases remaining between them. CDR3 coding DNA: TGCGCCAGCAGTCCTCTAAGAGGGACCGGGGAGCTGTTTTTT. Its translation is CASSPLRGTGELFF.

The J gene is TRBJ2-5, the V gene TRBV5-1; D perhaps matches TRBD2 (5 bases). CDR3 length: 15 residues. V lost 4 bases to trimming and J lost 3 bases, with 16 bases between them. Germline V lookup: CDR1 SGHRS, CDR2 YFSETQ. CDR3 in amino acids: CASSRLGDREETQYF. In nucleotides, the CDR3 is TGCGCCAGCAGCCGACTCGGGGATAGGGAAGAGACCCAGTACTTC.

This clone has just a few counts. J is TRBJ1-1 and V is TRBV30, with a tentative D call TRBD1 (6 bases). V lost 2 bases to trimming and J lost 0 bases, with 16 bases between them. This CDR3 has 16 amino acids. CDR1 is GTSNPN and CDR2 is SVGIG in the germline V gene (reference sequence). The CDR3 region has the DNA TGTGCCTGGAGTCATTCAATTAGGACAGTGAACACTGAAGCTTTCTTT. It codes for CAWSHSIRTVNTEAFF.

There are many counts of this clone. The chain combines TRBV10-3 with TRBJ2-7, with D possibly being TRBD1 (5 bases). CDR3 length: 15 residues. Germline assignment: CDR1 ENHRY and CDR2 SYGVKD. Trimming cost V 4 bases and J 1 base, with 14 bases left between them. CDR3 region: CAISGISTASYEQYF. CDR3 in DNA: TGTGCCATCAGTGGGATTTCGACAGCATCCTACGAGCAGTACTTC.

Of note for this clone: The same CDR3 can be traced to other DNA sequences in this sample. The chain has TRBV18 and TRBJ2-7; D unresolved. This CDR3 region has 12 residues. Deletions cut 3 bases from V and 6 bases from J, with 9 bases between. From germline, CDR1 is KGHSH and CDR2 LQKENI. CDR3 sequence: CASSPPGGEQYF. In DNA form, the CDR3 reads TGTGCCAGCTCACCTCCGGGCGGCGAGCAGTACTTC.

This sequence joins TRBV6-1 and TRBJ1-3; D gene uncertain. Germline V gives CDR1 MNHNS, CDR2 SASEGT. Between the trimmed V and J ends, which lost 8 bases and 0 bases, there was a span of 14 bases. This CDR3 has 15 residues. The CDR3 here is CASGYGPLSGNTIYF. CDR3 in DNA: TGTGCCAGCGGGTACGGACCCCTCTCTGGAAACACCATATATTTT.

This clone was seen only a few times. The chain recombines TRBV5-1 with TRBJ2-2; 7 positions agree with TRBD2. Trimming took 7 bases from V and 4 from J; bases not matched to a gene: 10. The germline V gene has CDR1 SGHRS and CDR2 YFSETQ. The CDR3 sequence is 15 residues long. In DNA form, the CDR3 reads TGCGCCAGCCGGCTGGGGGGGTTTTCCACCGGGGAGCTGTTTTTT. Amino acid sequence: CASRLGGFSTGELFF.

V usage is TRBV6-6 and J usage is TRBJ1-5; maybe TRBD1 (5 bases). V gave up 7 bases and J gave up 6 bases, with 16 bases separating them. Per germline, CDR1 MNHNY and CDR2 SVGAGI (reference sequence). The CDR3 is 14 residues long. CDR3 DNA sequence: TGTGCCAGCAATCTTGGGGGTGTGGGTCAGCCCCAGCATTTT. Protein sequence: CASNLGGVGQPQHF.

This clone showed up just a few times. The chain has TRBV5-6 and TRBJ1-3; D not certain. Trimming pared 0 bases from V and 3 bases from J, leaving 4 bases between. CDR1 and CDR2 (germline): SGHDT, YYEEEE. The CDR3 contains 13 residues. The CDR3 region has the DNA TGTGCCAGCAGCTTGGTCGTTGGAAACACCATATATTTT. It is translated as CASSLVVGNTIYF.

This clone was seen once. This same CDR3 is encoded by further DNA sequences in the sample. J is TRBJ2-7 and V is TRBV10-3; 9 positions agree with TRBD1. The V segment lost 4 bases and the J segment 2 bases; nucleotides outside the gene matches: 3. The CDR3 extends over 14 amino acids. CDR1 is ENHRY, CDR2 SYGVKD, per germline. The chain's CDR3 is CAISGTGATYEQYF. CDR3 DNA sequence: TGTGCCATCAGTGGGACAGGGGCGACCTACGAGCAGTACTTC.

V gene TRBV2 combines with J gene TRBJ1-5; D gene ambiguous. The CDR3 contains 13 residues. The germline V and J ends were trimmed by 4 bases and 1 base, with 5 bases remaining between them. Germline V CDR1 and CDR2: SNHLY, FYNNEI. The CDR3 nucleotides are TGTGCCAGCAGTGCTCAGAGCAATCAGCCCCAGCATTTT. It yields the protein CASSAQSNQPQHF.

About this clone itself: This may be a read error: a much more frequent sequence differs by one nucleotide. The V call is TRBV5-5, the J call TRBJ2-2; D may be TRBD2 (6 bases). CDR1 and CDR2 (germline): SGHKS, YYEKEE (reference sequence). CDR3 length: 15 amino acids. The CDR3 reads CASSQDPNPTGGLFF. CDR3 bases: TGTGCCAGCAGCCAGGACCCCAACCCCACCGGGGGGCTGTTTTTT.

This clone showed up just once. CDR3 residues: CAISSQSGGETQYF. For the CDR3, the DNA is TGTGCCATCAGTTCCCAAAGCGGAGGAGAGACCCAGTACTTC. The chain employs TRBV10-3 and TRBJ2-5, with D maybe TRBD2 (5 bases). The CDR3 loop spans 14 amino acids. Trimming removed 5 bases at V and 4 bases at J, with 14 bases between. CDR1 and CDR2 from the germline V gene are ENHRY and SYGVKD.

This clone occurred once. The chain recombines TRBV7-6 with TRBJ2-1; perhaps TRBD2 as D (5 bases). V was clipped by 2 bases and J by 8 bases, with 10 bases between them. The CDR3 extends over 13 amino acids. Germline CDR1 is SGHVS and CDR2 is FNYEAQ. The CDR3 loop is CASSLSGIYEQFF. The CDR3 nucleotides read TGTGCCAGCAGCTTATCGGGGATATATGAGCAGTTCTTC.

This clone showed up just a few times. For the CDR3, the DNA is TGTGCCAGCAGCGACGTAGATTCGGGCCACAATGAGCAGTTCTTC. Translating gives CASSDVDSGHNEQFF. The V and J genes are TRBV6-5 and TRBJ2-1; D is unresolved. V lost 6 bases and J 5 bases, leaving 17 bases between the germline ends. Germline CDR1 reads MNHEY; CDR2 reads SVGAGI. This CDR3 comprises 15 residues.

The CDR3 sequence is CASTQGRIAGGGTGELFF. CDR3 coding DNA: TGCGCCAGCACCCAGGGTCGGATAGCGGGAGGAGGCACCGGGGAGCTGTTTTTT. The chain is built from TRBV4-1 and TRBJ2-2; 10 nucleotides match TRBD2. Germline CDR1 is MGHRA and CDR2 is YSYEKL. The trim removed 7 bases at V and 4 bases at J, leaving 15 bases unmatched. CDR3 length equals 18 residues.

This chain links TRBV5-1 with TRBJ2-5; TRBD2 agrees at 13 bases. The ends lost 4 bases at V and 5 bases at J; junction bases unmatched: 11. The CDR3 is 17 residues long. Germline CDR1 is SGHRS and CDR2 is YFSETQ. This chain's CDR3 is CASSRGLAGDGVETQYF. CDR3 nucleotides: TGCGCCAGCAGCAGAGGACTAGCGGGAGATGGCGTCGAGACCCAGTACTTC.

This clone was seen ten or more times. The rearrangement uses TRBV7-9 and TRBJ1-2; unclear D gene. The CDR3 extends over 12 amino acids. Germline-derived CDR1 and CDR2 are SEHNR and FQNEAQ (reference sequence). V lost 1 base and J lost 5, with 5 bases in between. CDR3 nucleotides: TGTGCCAGCAGCTTAGAAGAATATGGCTACACCTTC. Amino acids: CASSLEEYGYTF.

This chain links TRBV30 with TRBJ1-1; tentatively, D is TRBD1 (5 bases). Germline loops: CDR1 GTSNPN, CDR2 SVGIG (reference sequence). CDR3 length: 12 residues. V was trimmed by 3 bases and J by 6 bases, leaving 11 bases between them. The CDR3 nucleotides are TGTGCCTGGAGGCCAGACAGACCTGAAGCTTTCTTT. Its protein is CAWRPDRPEAFF. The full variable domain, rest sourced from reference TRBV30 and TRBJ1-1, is SQTIHQWPATLVQPVGSPLSLECTVEGTSNPNLYWYRQAAGRGLQLLFYSVGIGQISSEVPQNLSASRPQDRQFILSSKKLLLSDSGFYLCAWRPDRPEAFFGQGTRLTVV.

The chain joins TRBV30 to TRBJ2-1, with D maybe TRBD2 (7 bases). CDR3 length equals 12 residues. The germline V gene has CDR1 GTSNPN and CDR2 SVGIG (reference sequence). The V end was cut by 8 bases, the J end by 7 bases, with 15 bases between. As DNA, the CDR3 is TGTGCCCTACAGGGAGGGAGGAATGAGCAGTTCTTC. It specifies CALQGGRNEQFF.

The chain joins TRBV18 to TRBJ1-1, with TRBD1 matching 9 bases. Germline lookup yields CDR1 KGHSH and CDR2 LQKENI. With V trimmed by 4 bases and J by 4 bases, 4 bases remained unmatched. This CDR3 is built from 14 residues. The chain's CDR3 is CASSRTGQGTEAFF. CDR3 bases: TGTGCCAGCTCACGGACGGGACAGGGCACTGAAGCTTTCTTT.

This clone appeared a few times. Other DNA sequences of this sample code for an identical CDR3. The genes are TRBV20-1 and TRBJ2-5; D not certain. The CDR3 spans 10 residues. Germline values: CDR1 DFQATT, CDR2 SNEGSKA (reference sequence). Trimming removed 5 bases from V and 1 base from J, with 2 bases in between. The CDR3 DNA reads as TGCAGTGCTGGCCAAGAGACCCAGTACTTC. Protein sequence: CSAGQETQYF.

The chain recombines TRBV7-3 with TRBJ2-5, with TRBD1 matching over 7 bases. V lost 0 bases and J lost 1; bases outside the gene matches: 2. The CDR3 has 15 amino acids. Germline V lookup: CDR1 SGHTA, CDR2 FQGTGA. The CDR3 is CASSLTGTAQETQYF. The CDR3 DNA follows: TGTGCCAGCAGCTTAACTGGGACAGCCCAAGAGACCCAGTACTTC. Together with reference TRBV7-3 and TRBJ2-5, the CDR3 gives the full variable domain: GAGVSQTPSNKVTEKGKYVELRCDPISGHTALYWYRQSLGQGPEFLIYFQGTGAADDSGLPNDRFFAVRPEGSVSTLKIQRTERGDSAVYLCASSLTGTAQETQYFGPGTRLLVL.

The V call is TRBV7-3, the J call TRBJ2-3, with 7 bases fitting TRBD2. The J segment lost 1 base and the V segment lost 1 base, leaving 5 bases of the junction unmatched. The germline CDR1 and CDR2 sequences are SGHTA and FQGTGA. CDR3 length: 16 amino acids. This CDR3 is CASSLMERGRTDTQYF. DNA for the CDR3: TGTGCCAGCAGCTTAATGGAGCGGGGACGCACAGATACGCAGTATTTT.

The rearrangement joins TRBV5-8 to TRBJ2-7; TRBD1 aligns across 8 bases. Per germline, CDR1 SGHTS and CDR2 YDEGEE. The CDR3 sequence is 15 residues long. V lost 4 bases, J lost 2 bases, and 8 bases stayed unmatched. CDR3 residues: CASSTYTGGTYEQYF. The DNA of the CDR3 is TGTGCCAGCAGCACATATACAGGGGGGACCTACGAGCAGTACTTC.

CDR3 in amino acids: CSSGGADTQYF. The CDR3, as DNA: TGCAGTAGCGGGGGGGCAGATACGCAGTATTTT. The chain joins TRBV20-1 to TRBJ2-3; the match to TRBD2 covers 10 bases. Trimming took 8 bases from V and 4 from J; bases not matched to a gene: 0. The germline CDR1 and CDR2 sequences are DFQATT and SNEGSKA (reference sequence). The CDR3 length is 11 residues.

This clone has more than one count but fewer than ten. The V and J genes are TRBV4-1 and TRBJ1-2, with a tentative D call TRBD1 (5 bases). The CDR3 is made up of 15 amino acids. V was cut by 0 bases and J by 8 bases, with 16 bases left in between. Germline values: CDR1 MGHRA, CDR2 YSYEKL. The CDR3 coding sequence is TGCGCCAGCAGCCAAGAGAAGGAGGGGTGGAAAGGCTACACCTTC. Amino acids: CASSQEKEGWKGYTF.

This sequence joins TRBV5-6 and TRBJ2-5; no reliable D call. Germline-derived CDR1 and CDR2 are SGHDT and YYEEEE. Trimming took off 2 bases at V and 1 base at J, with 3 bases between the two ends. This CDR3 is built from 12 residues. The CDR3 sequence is CASSFSQETQYF. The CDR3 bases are TGTGCCAGCAGCTTCAGCCAAGAGACCCAGTACTTC. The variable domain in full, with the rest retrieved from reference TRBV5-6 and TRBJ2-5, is DAGVTQSPTHLIKTRGQQVTLRCSPKSGHDTVSWYQQALGQGPQFIFQYYEEEERQRGNFPDRFSGHQFPNYSSELNVNALLLGDSALYLCASSFSQETQYFGPGTRLLVL.

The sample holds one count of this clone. In nucleotides, the CDR3 is TGTGCCAGCAGTTTCCTAGCGGGAACCTACGAGCAGTACTTC. It translates to CASSFLAGTYEQYF. The rearrangement uses TRBV28 and TRBJ2-7, with 9 bases matching TRBD2. CDR3 length: 14 residues. V was clipped by 3 bases and J by 2 bases; unmatched bases: 2. The germline V gene encodes CDR1 MDHEN and CDR2 SYDVKM.